This T cell receptor (beta chain) was recorded in a study of immune heterogeneity within non-small cell lung tumors. Study context: Tumor histology was classified as squamous cell carcinoma in a handful of cases, non-squamous carcinoma in about ten and not otherwise specified in 1.

Whole-study findings and limits: Between individual patients, the high-frequency T-cell receptor beta clonotypes largely differed. Recurrence of identical dominant CDR3 beta clonotypes was observed across intrapatient tumor sites, concomitant with site-unique high-frequency clones.

V was shortened by 0 bases and J by 4 bases, with 10 bases between the two germline ends. CDR1 and CDR2 (germline): LNHDA, SQIVND (reference sequence). There are 15 residues in the CDR3. Bulk tumor genomic DNA was the template, and each sample received roughly 600 ng. From each primary tumor, several far-apart biopsies were obtained during surgery. Before undergoing curative surgery, patients had newly diagnosed non-small cell lung cancer that was untreated. Curative-intent surgery was being performed on the donors, who were patients newly diagnosed with non-small cell lung cancer. This clonotype was detected many times. What it recognizes is unknown. For the TCR beta CDR3, multiplex PCR with 32 V and 13 J primers performed the amplification. One entry per CDR3 protein results from TCRdb running MiXCR on the multiplex PCR reads. The sample includes 15,000 to 20,000 distinct CDR3 sequences, 25% to 35% seen only once; the top ten take about 4.3%.

The chain recombines TRBV19 with TRBJ2-1, with D perhaps TRBD2 (6 bases). Sequenced material: lung tumor tissue. The TCR comes from a man aged 35-49 years with non-small cell lung cancer. This chain's CDR3 is CASSIDVSGYNEQFF. CDR3 bases: TGTGCCAGTAGTATAGACGTTAGCGGATACAATGAGCAGTTCTTC.